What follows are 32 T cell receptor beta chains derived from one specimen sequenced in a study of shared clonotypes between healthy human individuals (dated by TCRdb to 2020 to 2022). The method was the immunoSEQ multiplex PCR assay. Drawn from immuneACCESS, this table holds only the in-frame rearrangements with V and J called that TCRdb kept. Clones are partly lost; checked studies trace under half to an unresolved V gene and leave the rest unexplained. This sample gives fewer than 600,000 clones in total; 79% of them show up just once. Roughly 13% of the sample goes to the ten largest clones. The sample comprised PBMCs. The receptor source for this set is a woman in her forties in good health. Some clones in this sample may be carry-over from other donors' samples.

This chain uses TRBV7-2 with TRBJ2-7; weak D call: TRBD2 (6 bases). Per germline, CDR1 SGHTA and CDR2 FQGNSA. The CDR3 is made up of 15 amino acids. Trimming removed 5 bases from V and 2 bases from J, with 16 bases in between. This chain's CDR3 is CASSQAGAFPYEQYF. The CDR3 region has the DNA TGTGCCAGCAGCCAAGCGGGTGCGTTTCCCTACGAGCAGTACTTC.

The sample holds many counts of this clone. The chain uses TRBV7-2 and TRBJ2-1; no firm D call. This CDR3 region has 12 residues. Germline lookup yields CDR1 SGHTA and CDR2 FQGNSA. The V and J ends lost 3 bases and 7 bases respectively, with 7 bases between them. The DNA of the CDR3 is TGTGCCAGCAGCTTCTACGGGAATGAGCAGTTCTTC. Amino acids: CASSFYGNEQFF. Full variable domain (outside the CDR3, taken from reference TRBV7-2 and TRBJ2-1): GAGVSQSPSNKVTEKGKDVELRCDPISGHTALYWYRQSLGQGLEFLIYFQGNSAPDKSGLPSDRFSAERTGGSVSTLTIQRTQQEDSAVYLCASSFYGNEQFFGPGTRLTVL.

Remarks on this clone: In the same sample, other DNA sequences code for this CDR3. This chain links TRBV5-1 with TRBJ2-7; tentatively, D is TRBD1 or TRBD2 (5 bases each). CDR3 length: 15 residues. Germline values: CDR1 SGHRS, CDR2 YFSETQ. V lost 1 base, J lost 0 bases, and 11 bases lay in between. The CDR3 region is CASSLSSGSSYEQYF. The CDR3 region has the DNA TGCGCCAGCAGCTTGTCTTCAGGGAGCTCCTACGAGCAGTACTTC.

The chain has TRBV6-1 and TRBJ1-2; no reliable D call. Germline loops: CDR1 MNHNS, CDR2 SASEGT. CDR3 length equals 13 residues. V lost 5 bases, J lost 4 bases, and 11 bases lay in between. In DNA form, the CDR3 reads TGTGCCAGCAGTATGGACTCTGTCTATGGCTACACCTTC. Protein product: CASSMDSVYGYTF.

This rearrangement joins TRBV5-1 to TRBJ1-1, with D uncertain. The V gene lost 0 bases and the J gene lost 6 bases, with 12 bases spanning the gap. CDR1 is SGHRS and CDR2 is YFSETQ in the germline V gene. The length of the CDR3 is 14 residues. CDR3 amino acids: CASSLAHDAAEAFF. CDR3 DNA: TGCGCCAGCAGCTTGGCCCACGATGCCGCTGAAGCTTTCTTT.

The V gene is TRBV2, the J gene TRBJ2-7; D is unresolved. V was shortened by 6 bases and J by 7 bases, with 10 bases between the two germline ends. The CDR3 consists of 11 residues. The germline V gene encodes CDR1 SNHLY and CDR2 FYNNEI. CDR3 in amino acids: CASSLIGEQYF. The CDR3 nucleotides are TGTGCCAGCAGCTTAATTGGGGAGCAGTACTTC.

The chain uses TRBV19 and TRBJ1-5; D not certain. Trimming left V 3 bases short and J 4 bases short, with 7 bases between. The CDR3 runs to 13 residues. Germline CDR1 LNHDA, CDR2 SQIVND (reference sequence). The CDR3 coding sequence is TGTGCCAGTAGTATGCATAGAAATCAGCCCCAGCATTTT. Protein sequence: CASSMHRNQPQHF.

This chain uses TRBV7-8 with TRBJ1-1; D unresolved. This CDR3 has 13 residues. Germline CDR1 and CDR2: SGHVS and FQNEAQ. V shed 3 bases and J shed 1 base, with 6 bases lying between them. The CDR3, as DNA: TGTGCCAGCAGCTTGTCCGAGAACACTGAAGCTTTCTTT. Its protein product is CASSLSENTEAFF.

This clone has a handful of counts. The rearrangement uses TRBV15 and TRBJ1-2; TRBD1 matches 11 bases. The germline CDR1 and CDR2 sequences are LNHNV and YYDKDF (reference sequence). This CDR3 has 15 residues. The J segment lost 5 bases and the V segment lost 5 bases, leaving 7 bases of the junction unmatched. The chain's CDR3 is CATSPGTGGWYGYTF. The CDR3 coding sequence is TGTGCCACCAGCCCAGGGACAGGGGGGTGGTATGGCTACACCTTC.

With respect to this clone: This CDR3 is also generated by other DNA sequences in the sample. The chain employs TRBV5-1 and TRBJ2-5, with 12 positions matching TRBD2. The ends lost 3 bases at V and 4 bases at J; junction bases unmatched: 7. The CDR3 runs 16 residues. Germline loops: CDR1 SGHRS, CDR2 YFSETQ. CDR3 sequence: CASSSRLAGVGETQYF. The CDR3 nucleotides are TGCGCCAGCAGCTCCAGACTAGCGGGAGTGGGAGAGACCCAGTACTTC.

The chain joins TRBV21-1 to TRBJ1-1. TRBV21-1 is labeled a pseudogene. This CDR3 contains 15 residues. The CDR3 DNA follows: TGTGCCAGCAGCAAAGCGGCGGGCAGGTCGGTTGAAGCTTTCTTT. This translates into CASSKAAGRSVEAFF.

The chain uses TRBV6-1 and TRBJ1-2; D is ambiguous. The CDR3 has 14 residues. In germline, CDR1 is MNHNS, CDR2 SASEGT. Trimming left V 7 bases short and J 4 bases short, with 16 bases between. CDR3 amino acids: CASTETLTVYGYTF. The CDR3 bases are TGTGCCAGCACCGAAACCCTCACAGTCTATGGCTACACCTTC.

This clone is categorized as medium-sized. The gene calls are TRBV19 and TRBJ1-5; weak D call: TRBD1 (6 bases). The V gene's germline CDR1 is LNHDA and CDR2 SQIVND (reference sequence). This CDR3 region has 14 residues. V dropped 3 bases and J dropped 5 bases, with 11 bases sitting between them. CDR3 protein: CASSMGDNYQPQHF. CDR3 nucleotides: TGTGCCAGTAGTATGGGGGACAACTATCAGCCCCAGCATTTT.

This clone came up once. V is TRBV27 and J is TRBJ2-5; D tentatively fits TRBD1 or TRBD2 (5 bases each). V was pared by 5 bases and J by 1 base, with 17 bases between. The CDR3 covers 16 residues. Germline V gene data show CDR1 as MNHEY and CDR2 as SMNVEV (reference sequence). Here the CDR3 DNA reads TGTGCCAGCAGTCTCGCCGGGACGATAAGCCAAGAGACCCAGTACTTC. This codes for CASSLAGTISQETQYF.

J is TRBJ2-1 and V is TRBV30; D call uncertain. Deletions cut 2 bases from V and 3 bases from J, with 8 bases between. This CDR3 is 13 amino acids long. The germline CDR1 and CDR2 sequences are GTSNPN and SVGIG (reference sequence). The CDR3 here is CAWSQDDYNEQFF. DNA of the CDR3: TGTGCCTGGAGTCAGGACGACTACAATGAGCAGTTCTTC.

The CDR3 reads CASSHWGAGASETQYF. The CDR3 bases are TGTGCCAGCAGCCACTGGGGAGCAGGGGCGTCGGAGACCCAGTACTTC. This chain connects TRBV11-2 to TRBJ2-5; D possibly corresponds to TRBD1 (6 bases). The CDR3 extends over 16 amino acids. The germline V gene has CDR1 SGHAT and CDR2 FQNNGV. The V end was cut by 5 bases, the J end by 5 bases, with 21 bases between.

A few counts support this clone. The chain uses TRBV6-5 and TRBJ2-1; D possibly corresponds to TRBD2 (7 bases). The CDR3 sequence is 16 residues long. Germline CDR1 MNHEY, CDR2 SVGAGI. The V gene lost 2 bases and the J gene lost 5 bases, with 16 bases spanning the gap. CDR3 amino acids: CASSYRGGRAHNEQFF. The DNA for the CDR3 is TGTGCCAGCAGTTACCGAGGGGGGAGGGCTCACAATGAGCAGTTCTTC.

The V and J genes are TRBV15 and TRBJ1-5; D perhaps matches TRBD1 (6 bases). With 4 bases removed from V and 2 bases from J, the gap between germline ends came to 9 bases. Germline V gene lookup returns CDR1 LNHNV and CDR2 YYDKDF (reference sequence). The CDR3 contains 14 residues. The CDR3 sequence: CATSKGGGNQPQHF. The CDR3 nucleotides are TGTGCCACCAGCAAAGGGGGGGGCAATCAGCCCCAGCATTTT.

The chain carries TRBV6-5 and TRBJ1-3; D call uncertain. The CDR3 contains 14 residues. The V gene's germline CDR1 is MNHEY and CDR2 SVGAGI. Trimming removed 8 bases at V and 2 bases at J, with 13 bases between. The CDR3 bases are TGTGCCAGCTACTCCCGACGTCCTGGAAACACCATATATTTT. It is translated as CASYSRRPGNTIYF.

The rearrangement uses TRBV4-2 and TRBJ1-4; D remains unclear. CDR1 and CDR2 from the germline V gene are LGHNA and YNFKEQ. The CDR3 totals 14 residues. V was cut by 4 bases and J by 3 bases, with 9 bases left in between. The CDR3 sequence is CASSPSSANEKLFF. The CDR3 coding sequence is TGTGCCAGCAGCCCTTCATCCGCTAATGAAAAACTGTTTTTT.

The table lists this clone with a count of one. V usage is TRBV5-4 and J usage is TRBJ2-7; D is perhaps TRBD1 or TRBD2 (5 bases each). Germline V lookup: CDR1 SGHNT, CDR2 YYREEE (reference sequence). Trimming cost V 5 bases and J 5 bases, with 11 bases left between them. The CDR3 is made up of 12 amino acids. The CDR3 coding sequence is TGTGCCAGCAGTCGGGGCAGCGACGAGCAGTACTTC. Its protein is CASSRGSDEQYF.

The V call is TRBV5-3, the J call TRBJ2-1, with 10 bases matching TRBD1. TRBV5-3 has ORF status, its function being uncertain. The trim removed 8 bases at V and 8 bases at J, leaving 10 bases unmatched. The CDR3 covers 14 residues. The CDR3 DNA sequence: TGTGCCAGGCCCCGGGACAGGGGTTTCCATGAGCAGTTCTTC. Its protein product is CARPRDRGFHEQFF.

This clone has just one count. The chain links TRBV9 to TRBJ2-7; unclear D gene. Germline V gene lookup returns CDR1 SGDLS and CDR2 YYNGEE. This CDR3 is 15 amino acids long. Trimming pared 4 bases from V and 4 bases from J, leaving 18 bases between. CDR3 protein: CASSPNWGLGYEQYF. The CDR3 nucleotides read TGTGCCAGCAGCCCCAACTGGGGATTAGGGTACGAGCAGTACTTC.

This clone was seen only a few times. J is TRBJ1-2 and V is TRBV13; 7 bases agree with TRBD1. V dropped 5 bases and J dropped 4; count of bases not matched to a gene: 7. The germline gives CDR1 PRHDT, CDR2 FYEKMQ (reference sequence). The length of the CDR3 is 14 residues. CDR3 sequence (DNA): TGTGCCAGCAGCATTACAGGGGACCCCTATGGCTACACCTTC. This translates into CASSITGDPYGYTF.

The CDR3 coding sequence is TGCGCCAGCAGCCCACGGGACAGGGGGCAGGAGACCCAGTACTTC. Translated, it gives CASSPRDRGQETQYF. The chain employs TRBV5-1 and TRBJ2-5; 12 bases align to TRBD1. The ends lost 4 bases at V and 5 bases at J; junction bases unmatched: 6. There are 15 residues in the CDR3. The germline gives CDR1 SGHRS, CDR2 YFSETQ.

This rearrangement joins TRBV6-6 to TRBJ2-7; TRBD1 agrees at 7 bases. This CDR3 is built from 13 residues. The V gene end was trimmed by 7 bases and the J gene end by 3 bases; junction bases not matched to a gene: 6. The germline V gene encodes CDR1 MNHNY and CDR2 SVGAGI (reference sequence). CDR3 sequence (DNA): TGTGCCAGCAACCCGGGACAGCTCTACGAGCAGTACTTC. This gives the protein CASNPGQLYEQYF.

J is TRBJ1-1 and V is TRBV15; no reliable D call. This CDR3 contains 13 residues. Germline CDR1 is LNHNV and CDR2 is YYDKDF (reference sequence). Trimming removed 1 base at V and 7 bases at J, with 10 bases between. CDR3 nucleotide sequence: TGTGCCACCAGCAGAGTAGGACCATTTGAAGCTTTCTTT. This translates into CATSRVGPFEAFF. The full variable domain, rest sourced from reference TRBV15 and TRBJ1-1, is DAMVIQNPRYQVTQFGKPVTLSCSQTLNHNVMYWYQQKSSQAPKLLFHYYDKDFNNEADTPDNFQSRRPNTSFCFLDIRSPGLGDTAMYLCATSRVGPFEAFFGQGTRLTVV.

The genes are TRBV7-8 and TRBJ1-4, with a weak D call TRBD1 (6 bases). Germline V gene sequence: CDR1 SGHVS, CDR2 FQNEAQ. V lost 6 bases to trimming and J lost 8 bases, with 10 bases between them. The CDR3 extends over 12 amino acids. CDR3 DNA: TGTGCCAGCAGGCAGGACAGCGAAAAACTGTTTTTT. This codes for CASRQDSEKLFF.

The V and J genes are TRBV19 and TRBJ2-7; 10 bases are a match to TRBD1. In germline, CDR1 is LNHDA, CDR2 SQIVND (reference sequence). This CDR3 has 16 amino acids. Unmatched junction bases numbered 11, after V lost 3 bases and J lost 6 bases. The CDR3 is CASSIQGTGVIGEQYF. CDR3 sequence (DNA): TGTGCCAGTAGTATTCAGGGGACAGGGGTCATTGGCGAGCAGTACTTC.

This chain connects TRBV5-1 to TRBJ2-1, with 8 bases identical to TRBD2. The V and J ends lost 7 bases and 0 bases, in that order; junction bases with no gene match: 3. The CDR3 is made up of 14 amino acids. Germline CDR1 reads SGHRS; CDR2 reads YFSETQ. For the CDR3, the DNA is TGCGCCAGCGGGGCGGGGGGCTCCTACAATGAGCAGTTCTTC. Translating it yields CASGAGGSYNEQFF.

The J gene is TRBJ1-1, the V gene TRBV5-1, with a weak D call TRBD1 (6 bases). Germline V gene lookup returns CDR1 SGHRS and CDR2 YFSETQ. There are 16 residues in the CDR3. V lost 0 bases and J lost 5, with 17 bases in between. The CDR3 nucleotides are TGCGCCAGCAGCTTGGCCGATGAGGGGGGAAGTACTGAAGCTTTCTTT. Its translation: CASSLADEGGSTEAFF. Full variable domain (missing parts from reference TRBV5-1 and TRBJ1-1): KAGVTQTPRYLIKTRGQQVTLSCSPISGHRSVSWYQQTPGQGLQFLFEYFSETQRNKGNFPGRFSGRQFSNSRSEMNVSTLELGDSALYLCASSLADEGGSTEAFFGQGTRLTVV.

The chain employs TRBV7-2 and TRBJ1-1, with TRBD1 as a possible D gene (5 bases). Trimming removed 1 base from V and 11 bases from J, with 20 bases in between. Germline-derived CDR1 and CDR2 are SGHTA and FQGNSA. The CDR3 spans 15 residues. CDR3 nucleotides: TGTGCCAGCAGCTTAGGGGGGACGGGAGTGGAAACCGCTTTCTTT. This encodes CASSLGGTGVETAFF.